Given below is one TCR beta chain in context. The antigen is unknown. This sample was taken from a study of T cells in Graves' hyperthyroidism and ophthalmopathy. Notes on the study in general: Ophthalmopathy stood apart from stable hyperthyroidism in a 13 V-J model.

The study defined stable Graves' hyperthyroidism as no ophthalmopathy progression within 18 months. Template material for amplifying TCR beta CDR3 regions consisted of RNA transcripts. When the TCR CDR3 underwent first-round RT-PCR, the HTBI primer set was used. TCRdb recomputed calls from the multiplex PCR reads with MiXCR, one row per CDR3 protein. The table has 610,000 or so distinct CDR3 sequences, about 45% seen once. V shed 0 bases and J shed 11 bases, with 17 bases lying between them. In germline, CDR1 is MGHRA, CDR2 YSYEKL. The CDR3 covers 15 residues. The specimen sequenced was peripheral blood or thyroid tissue (not recorded which). The receptor comes from a woman aged 18-29 years with Graves' hyperthyroidism. The rearrangement joins TRBV4-1 to TRBJ1-5; D unresolved. As DNA, the CDR3 is TGCGCCAGCAGCCAAGAGATCCAATTCGTAGAGTCCCAGCATTTT. Translated, it gives CASSQEIQFVESQHF.